This is a list of T cell receptor delta chains from one sample in a study of Vδ1+ human thymocytes. TCRdb reapplied CATT to the multiplex PCR reads. The table shows under 85,000 delta-chain clones, with more than 30% occurring only once. The sequencing input was Vdelta1+ gamma-delta thymocytes from the thymus. The origin of the receptors is a boy in the first two years of life who had congenital heart surgery. The CDR3 runs from the conserved cysteine through the conserved F or W. Fields, in order: V gene, J gene, D gene, clone size, CDR3 DNA, CDR3 protein. A D gene is named only where the DNA matches it firmly. Some rows mark clone size as missing; the rest say once, few, many or name a class of expanded clone.

V gene: TRDV1; J gene: TRDJ1; D gene: NA; clone size: few; CDR3 DNA: TGTGCTCTTGGGGAACAGTATAGGAGGGATAGTCGGTACGATAAACTCATCTTT; CDR3 protein: CALGEQYRRDSRYDKLIF
V gene: TRDV1; J gene: TRDJ1; D gene: TRDD3; clone size: NA; CDR3 DNA: TGTGCTCTTGGGGGATCAAGTCCTGGGGAGGGGGATACGTCCCAGTACACCGATAAACTCATCTTT; CDR3 protein: CALGGSSPGEGDTSQYTDKLIF
V gene: TRDV1; J gene: TRDJ1; D gene: TRDD2; clone size: NA; CDR3 DNA: TGTGCTCTTGGGGAACTACTACTGCCTTCCTCGCCATTAAGTAAACTCATCTTT; CDR3 protein: CALGELLLPSSPLSKLIF
V gene: TRDV1; J gene: TRDJ1; D gene: TRDD3; clone size: NA; CDR3 DNA: TGTGCTCTTGGGAATACGGCCTTCCCAAGGTACTGGGGGATACCTGAAAAGGGGAAACTCATCTTT; CDR3 protein: CALGNTAFPRYWGIPEKGKLIF
V gene: TRDV1; J gene: TRDJ1; D gene: TRDD3; clone size: NA; CDR3 DNA: TGTGCTCTTGGGGAACTTCGGGCTTGGGGCTACGGTGGGGGATATAGACTCATCTTT; CDR3 protein: CALGELRAWGYGGGYRLIF
V gene: TRDV1; J gene: TRDJ1; D gene: NA; clone size: few; CDR3 DNA: TGTGCTCTTGGGGAACCAATCGGGAACACCGATAAACTCATCTTT; CDR3 protein: CALGEPIGNTDKLIF
V gene: TRDV1; J gene: TRDJ1; D gene: TRDD3; clone size: NA; CDR3 DNA: TGTGCTCTTGGGGATCGCGAACGTGGGGGCTGGGGGATATCCGATAAACTCATCTTT; CDR3 protein: CALGDRERGGWGISDKLIF
V gene: TRDV1; J gene: TRDJ1; D gene: TRDD3; clone size: NA; CDR3 DNA: TGTGCTCTTGGGGGAATCACCTTCCAGCTTCCCCCCGTACTGGGGGGCCCCACCGATAAACTCATCTTT; CDR3 protein: CALGGITFQLPPVLGGPTDKLIF
V gene: TRDV1; J gene: TRDJ1; D gene: NA; clone size: once; CDR3 DNA: TGTGCTCTTGGGGAAATCGGTGGGACCTTCCTACCCGCTGGGGGATGGCAATCCCCCGATAAACTCATCTTT; CDR3 protein: CALGEIGGTFLPAGGWQSPDKLIF
V gene: TRDV2; J gene: TRDJ1; D gene: NA; clone size: few; CDR3 DNA: TGTGCCTGTGTTAATGGGGGCCAAACTCACCTTCCTACCCGGGGATACCCAACGTACACCGATAAACTCATCTTT; CDR3 protein: CACVNGGQTHLPTRGYPTYTDKLIF
V gene: TRDV1; J gene: TRDJ1; D gene: TRDD3; clone size: few; CDR3 DNA: TGTGCTCTTGGGGAACTATCTTGGGGGACCTTGTACACCGATAAACTCATCTTT; CDR3 protein: CALGELSWGTLYTDKLIF
V gene: TRDV1; J gene: TRDJ1; D gene: TRDD2; clone size: few; CDR3 DNA: TGTGCTCTTGGGGAACCTCAAGGATTCCTACCGGGATACACCGATAAACTCATCTTT; CDR3 protein: CALGEPQGFLPGYTDKLIF
V gene: TRDV1; J gene: TRDJ1; D gene: TRDD3; clone size: few; CDR3 DNA: TGTGCTCTTGGGGAACGCTTCCCACGAGTGGAGTATGGGGGATACGACAGAGGCGATAAACTCATCTTT; CDR3 protein: CALGERFPRVEYGGYDRGDKLIF
V gene: TRDV1; J gene: TRDJ1; D gene: TRDD3; clone size: few; CDR3 DNA: TGTGCTCTTGGGGAACCCTTCGCCGAGCTGGGGGATACTGGGACCGATAAACTCATCTTT; CDR3 protein: CALGEPFAELGDTGTDKLIF
V gene: TRDV1; J gene: TRDJ1; D gene: TRDD3; clone size: few; CDR3 DNA: TGTGCTCTTGGGGTTGGCCCTACCTACTGGGGGTTGAAGTACACCGATAAACTCATCTTT; CDR3 protein: CALGVGPTYWGLKYTDKLIF
V gene: TRDV1; J gene: TRDJ1; D gene: NA; clone size: few; CDR3 DNA: TGTGCTCTCCTACCCTACTGGTCAGGGATTAACACCGATAAACTCATCTTT; CDR3 protein: CALLPYWSGINTDKLIF